This T cell receptor beta chain was captured by sequencing in a study of blood T cell repertoires in COVID-19. About the study: PBMCs, B-cell-depleted T cells, or T cells provided the cDNA or gDNA that made up the material.

Clones were read by immunoSEQ multiplex PCR, and TCRdb kept only the in-frame ones, dropping some. In the table there are around 140,000 clones, around 89% of which are singletons. Germline V gives CDR1 LGHDT, CDR2 YNNKEL (reference sequence). Trimming stripped 7 bases from V and 2 bases from J, with 22 bases between. The CDR3 runs 17 residues. The receptor was derived from a man aged 45 to 65 with active or convalescent COVID-19. The chain links TRBV3-1 (or the pseudogene TRBV3-2) to TRBJ2-3; D possibly corresponds to TRBD1 (7 bases). The specimen sequenced was peripheral blood. The DNA for the CDR3 is TGTGCCAGCACCGCCGGGCAAACAGGGGACTTCACAGATACGCAGTATTTT. This encodes CASTAGQTGDFTDTQYF.